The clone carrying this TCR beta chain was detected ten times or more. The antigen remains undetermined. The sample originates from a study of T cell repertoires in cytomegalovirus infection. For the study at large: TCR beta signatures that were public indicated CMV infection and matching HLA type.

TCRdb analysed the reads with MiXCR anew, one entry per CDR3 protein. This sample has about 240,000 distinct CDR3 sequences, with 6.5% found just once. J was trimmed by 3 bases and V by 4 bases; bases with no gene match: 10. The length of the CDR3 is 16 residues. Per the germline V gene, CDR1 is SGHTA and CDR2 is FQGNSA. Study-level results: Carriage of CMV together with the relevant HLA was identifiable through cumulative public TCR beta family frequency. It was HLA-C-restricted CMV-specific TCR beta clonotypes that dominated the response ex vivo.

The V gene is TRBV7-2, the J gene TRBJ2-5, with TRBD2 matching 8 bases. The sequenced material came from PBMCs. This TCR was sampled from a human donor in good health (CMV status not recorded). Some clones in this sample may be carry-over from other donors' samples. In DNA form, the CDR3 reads TGTGCCAGCAGCTCACCCCCCGGGGGGGTAAAAGAGACCCAGTACTTC. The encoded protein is CASSSPPGGVKETQYF. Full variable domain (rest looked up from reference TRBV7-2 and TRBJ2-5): GAGVSQSPSNKVTEKGKDVELRCDPISGHTALYWYRQSLGQGLEFLIYFQGNSAPDKSGLPSDRFSAERTGGSVSTLTIQRTQQEDSAVYLCASSSPPGGVKETQYFGPGTRLLVL.